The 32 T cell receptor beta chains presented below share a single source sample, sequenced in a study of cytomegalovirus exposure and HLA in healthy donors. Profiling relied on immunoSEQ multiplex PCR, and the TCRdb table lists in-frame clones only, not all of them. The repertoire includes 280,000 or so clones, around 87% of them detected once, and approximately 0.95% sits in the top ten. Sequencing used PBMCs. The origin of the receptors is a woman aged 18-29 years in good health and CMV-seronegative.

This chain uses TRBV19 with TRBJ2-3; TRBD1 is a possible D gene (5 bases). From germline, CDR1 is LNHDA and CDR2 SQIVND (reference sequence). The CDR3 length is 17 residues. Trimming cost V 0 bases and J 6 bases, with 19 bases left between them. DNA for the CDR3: TGTGCCAGTAGTATAGATCCAACAGGCCCGCCGAGGGATACGCAGTATTTT. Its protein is CASSIDPTGPPRDTQYF.

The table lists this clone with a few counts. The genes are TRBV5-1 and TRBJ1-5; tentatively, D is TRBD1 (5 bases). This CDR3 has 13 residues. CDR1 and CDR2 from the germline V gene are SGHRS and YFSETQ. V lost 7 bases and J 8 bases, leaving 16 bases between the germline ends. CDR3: CASSTGLGEPQHF. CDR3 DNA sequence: TGCGCCAGCTCCACGGGACTAGGAGAGCCCCAGCATTTT.

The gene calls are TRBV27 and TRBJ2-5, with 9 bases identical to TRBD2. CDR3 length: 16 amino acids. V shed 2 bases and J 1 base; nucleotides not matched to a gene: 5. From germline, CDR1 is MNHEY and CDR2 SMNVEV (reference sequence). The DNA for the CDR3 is TGTGCCAGCAGTTTAGCGGGAGGGCTATTCCAAGAGACCCAGTACTTC. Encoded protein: CASSLAGGLFQETQYF.

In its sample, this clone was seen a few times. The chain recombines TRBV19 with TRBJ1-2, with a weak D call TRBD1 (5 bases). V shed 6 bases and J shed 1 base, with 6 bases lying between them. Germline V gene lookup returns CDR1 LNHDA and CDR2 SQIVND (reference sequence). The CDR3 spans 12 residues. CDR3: CASRDNNYGYTF. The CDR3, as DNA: TGTGCCAGTAGGGACAATAACTATGGCTACACCTTC.

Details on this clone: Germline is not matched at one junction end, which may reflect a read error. In DNA, the CDR3 is TGCAGCGTTGACTACGGCTACACCTTC. It codes for CSVDYGYTF. The chain carries TRBV29-1 and TRBJ1-2; D gene uncertain. Germline V gene data show CDR1 as SQVTM and CDR2 as ANQGSEA. The CDR3 consists of 9 residues.

The DNA for the CDR3 is TGTGCCAGCAGCCCTCGGGACTACAGCTCCTACGAGCAGTACTTC. Amino acid sequence: CASSPRDYSSYEQYF. This chain links TRBV9 with TRBJ2-7; 7 bases map to TRBD2. After removal of 4 bases from V and 0 bases from J, the junction contained 7 bases not matched to a gene. Germline CDR1 reads SGDLS; CDR2 reads YYNGEE. The CDR3 has 15 amino acids.

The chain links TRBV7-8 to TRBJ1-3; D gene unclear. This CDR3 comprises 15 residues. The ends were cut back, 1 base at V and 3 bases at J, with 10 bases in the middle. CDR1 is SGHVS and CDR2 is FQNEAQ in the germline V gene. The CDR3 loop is CASSLGLGRGNTIYF. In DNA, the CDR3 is TGTGCCAGCAGCTTAGGTCTAGGTCGTGGAAACACCATATATTTT. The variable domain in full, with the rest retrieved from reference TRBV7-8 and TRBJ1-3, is GAGVSQSPRYKVAKRGQDVALRCDPISGHVSLFWYQQALGQGPEFLTYFQNEAQLDKSGLPSDRFFAERPEGSVSTLKIQRTQQEDSAVYLCASSLGLGRGNTIYFGEGSWLTVV.

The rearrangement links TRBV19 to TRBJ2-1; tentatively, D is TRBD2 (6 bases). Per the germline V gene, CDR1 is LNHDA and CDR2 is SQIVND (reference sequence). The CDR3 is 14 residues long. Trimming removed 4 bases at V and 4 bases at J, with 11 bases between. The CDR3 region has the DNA TGTGCCAGTAGTAGCGGGAACAATTACAATGAGCAGTTCTTC. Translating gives CASSSGNNYNEQFF. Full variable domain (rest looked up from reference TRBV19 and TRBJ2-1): DGGITQSPKYLFRKEGQNVTLSCEQNLNHDAMYWYRQDPGQGLRLIYYSQIVNDFQKGDIAEGYSVSREKKESFPLTVTSAQKNPTAFYLCASSSGNNYNEQFFGPGTRLTVL.

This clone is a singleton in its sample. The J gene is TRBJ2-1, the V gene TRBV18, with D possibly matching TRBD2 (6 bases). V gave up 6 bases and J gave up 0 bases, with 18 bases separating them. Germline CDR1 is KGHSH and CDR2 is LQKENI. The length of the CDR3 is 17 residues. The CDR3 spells CASSSQGTSSSYNEQFF. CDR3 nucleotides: TGTGCCAGCTCGTCCCAAGGGACTTCCAGCTCCTACAATGAGCAGTTCTTC.

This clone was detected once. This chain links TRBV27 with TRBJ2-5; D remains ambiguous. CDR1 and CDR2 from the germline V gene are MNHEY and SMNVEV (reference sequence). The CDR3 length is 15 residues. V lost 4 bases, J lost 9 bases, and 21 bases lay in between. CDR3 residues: CASSSRATGLVAQYF. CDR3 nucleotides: TGTGCCAGCAGTTCCCGAGCGACTGGCTTGGTGGCCCAGTACTTC.

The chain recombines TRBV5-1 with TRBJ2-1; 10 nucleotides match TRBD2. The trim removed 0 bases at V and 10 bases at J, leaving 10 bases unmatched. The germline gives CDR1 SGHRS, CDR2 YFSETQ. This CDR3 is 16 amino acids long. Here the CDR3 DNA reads TGCGCCAGCAGCTTGGGGGGGCTAGCGGGAGTTGGAGAGCAGTTCTTC. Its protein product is CASSLGGLAGVGEQFF.

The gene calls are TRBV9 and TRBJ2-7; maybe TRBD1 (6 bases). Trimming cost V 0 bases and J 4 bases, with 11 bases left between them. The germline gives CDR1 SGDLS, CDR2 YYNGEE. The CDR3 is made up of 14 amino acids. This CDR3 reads CASSVGDTGYEQYF. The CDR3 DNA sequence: TGTGCCAGCAGCGTAGGTGACACAGGGTACGAGCAGTACTTC.

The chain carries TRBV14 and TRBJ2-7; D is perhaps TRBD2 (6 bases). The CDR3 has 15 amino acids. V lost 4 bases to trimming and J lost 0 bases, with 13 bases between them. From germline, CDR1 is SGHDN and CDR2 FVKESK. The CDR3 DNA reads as TGTGCCAGCAGCCCTCTAGCGTACTACTCCTACGAGCAGTACTTC. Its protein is CASSPLAYYSYEQYF.

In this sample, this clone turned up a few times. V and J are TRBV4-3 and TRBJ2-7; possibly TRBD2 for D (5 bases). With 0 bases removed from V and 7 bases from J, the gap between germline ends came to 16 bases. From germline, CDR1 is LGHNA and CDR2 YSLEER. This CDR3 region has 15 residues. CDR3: CASSQEEGSSEEQYF. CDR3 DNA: TGCGCCAGCAGCCAAGAAGAGGGCAGTTCGGAGGAGCAGTACTTC.

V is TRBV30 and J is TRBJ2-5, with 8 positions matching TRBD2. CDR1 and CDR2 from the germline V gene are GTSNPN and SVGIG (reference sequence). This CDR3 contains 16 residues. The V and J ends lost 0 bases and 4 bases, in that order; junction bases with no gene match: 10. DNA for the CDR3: TGTGCCTGGAGTGTAATACCGGGAGGGCCAGGAGAGACCCAGTACTTC. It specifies CAWSVIPGGPGETQYF.

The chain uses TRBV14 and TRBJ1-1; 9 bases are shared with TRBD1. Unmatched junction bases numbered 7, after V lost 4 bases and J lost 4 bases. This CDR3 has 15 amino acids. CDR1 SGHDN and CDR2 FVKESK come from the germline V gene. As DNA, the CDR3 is TGTGCCAGCAGCCGCACAGGGGGCGCGGGCACTGAAGCTTTCTTT. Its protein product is CASSRTGGAGTEAFF.

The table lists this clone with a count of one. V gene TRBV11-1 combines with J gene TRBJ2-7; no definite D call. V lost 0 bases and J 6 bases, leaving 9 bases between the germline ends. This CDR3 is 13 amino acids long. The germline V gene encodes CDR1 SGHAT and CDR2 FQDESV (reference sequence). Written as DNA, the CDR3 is TGTGCCAGCAGCTTAGCCTCCGTTAGCGAGCAGTACTTC. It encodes CASSLASVSEQYF.

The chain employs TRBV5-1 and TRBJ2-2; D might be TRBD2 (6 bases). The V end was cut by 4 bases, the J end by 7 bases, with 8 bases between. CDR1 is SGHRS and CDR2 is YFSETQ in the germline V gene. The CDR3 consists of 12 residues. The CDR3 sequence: CASSPTSGELFF. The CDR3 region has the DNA TGCGCCAGCAGCCCGACTAGCGGGGAGCTGTTTTTT.

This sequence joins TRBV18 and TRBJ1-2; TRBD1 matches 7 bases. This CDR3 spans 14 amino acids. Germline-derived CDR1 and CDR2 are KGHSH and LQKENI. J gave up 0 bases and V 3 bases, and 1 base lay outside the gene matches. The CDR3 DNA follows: TGTGCCAGCTCACCGGGGACAGCTAACTATGGCTACACCTTC. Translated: CASSPGTANYGYTF.

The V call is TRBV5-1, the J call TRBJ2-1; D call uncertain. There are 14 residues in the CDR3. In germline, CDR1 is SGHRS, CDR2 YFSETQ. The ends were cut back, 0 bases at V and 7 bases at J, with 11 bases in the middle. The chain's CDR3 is CASSLDLVSNEQFF. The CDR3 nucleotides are TGCGCCAGCAGCTTGGATCTAGTCTCGAATGAGCAGTTCTTC.

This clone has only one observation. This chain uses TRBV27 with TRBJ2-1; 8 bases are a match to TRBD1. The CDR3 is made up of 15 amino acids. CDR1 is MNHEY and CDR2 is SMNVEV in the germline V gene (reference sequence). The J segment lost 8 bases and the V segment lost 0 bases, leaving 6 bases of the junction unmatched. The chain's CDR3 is CASSLSGRGLDEQFF. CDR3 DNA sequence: TGTGCCAGCAGTTTATCGGGCAGGGGGCTGGATGAGCAGTTCTTC.

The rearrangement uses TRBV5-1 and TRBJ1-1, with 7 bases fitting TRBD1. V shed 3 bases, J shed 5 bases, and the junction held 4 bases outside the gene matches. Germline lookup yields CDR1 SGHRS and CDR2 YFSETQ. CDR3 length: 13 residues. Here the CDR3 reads CASSWDSRTEAFF. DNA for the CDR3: TGCGCCAGCAGCTGGGACAGCAGGACTGAAGCTTTCTTT.

CDR3 DNA: TGTGCCAGCTCCCAGGGCCGTGATAATTCACCCCTCCACTTT. Translating gives CASSQGRDNSPLHF. The rearrangement links TRBV6-5 to TRBJ1-6; TRBD1 might be the D (5 bases). V was clipped by 8 bases and J by 5 bases, with 13 bases between them. Germline V CDR1 and CDR2: MNHEY, SVGAGI. This CDR3 has 14 amino acids.

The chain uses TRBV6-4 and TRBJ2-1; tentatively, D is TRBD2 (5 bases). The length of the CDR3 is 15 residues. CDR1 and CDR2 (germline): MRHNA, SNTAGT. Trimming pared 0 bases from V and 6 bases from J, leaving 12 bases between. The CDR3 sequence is CASSDSERAANEQFF. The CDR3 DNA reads TGTGCCAGCAGTGACTCGGAAAGAGCGGCCAATGAGCAGTTCTTC.

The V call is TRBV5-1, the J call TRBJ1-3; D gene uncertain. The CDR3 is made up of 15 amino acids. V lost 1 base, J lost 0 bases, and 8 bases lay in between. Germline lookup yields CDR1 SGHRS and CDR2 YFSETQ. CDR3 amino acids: CASSLTAGSGNTIYF. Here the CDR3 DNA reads TGCGCCAGCAGCTTGACAGCGGGCTCTGGAAACACCATATATTTT.

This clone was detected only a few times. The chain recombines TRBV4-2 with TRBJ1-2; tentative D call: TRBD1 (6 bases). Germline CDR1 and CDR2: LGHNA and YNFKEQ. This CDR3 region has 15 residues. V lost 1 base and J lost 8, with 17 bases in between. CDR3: CASSQAFQGLGGYTF. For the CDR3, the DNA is TGTGCCAGCAGCCAAGCGTTCCAGGGGCTCGGGGGCTACACCTTC.

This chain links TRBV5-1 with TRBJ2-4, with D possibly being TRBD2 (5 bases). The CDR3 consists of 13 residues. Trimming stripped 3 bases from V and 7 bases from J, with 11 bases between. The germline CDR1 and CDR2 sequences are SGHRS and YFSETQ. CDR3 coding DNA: TGCGCCAGCAGCTCGGGGAGTGCGAACATTCAGTACTTC. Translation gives CASSSGSANIQYF.

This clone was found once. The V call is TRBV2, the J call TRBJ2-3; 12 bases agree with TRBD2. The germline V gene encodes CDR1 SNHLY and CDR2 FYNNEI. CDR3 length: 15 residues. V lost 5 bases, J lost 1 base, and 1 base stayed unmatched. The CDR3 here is CASSRLAGGTDTQYF. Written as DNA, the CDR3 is TGTGCCAGCAGTCGACTAGCGGGGGGCACAGATACGCAGTATTTT.

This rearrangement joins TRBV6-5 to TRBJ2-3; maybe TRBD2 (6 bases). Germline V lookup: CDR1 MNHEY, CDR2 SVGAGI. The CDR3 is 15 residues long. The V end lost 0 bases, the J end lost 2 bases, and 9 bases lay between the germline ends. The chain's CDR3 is CASSYSGGITDTQYF. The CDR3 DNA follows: TGTGCCAGCAGTTACTCCGGCGGGATCACAGATACGCAGTATTTT.

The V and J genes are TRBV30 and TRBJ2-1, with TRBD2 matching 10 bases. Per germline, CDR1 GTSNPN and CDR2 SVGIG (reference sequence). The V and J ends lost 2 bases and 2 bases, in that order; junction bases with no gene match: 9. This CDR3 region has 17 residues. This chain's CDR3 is CAWSRTRTSGTYNEQFF. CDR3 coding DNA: TGTGCCTGGAGTAGAACCCGGACTAGCGGCACCTACAATGAGCAGTTCTTC.

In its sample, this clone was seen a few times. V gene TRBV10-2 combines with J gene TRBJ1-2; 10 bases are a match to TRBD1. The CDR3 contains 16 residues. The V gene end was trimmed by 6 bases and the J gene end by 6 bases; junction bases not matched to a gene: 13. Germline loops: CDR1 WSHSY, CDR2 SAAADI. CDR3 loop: CASRTTGTGEEDGYTF. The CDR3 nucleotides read TGCGCCAGCAGGACGACCGGGACAGGGGAAGAGGATGGCTACACCTTC.

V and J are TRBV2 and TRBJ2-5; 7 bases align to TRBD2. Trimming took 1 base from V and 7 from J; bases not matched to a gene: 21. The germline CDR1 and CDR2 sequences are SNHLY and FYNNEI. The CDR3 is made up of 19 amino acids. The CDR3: CASSEDGWMWREIGATQYF. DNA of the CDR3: TGTGCCAGCAGTGAAGACGGTTGGATGTGGCGGGAGATTGGGGCGACCCAGTACTTC.